The 19 T cell receptor beta chains below come from one sample, sequenced in a study of CD8+CD57+ T cells in acquired aplastic anemia. Researchers used genomic DNA as the template to profile TCR beta VDJ and CDR3. Each CDR3 protein gets one entry after TCRdb re-called the reads with MiXCR. The sample yields tens of thousands of distinct CDR3 sequences, 76% seen once. Sequencing was done on a sample of sorted CD4+, CD8+, or CD8+CD57+ T cells (not recorded which) from PBMCs. These receptors were collected from a human donor in good health, serving as a control.

This clonotype has ten or more counts. The chain is built from TRBV12-3 or TRBV12-4 and TRBJ2-3; D may be TRBD1 or TRBD2 (5 bases each). Deletions cut 5 bases from V and 2 bases from J, with 17 bases between. The CDR3 totals 16 residues. CDR3 sequence reads: CASSHPGTPLTDTQYF. In nucleotides, the CDR3 is TGTGCCAGCAGTCATCCCGGGACCCCTCTCACAGATACGCAGTATTTT.

This clonotype showed up just once. V gene TRBV2 combines with J gene TRBJ1-6, with D maybe TRBD1 (5 bases). The V end lost 5 bases, the J end lost 9 bases, and 14 bases lay between the germline ends. The CDR3 consists of 14 residues. Looked up from germline, CDR1 is SNHLY and CDR2 is FYNNEI. The chain's CDR3 is CASSLEGGGSPLHF. CDR3 coding DNA: TGTGCCAGCAGTCTGGAGGGCGGGGGTTCACCCCTCCACTTT. The full variable domain, rest sourced from reference TRBV2 and TRBJ1-6, is EPEVTQTPSHQVTQMGQEVILRCVPISNHLYFYWYRQILGQKVEFLVSFYNNEISEKSEIFDDQFSVERPDGSNFTLKIRSTKLEDSAMYFCASSLEGGGSPLHFGNGTRLTVT.

V and J are TRBV2 and TRBJ2-3, with a possible D match to TRBD2 (5 bases). The CDR3 is 16 amino acids. Trimming took off 9 bases at V and 2 bases at J, with 21 bases between the two ends. In germline, CDR1 is SNHLY, CDR2 FYNNEI. The CDR3: CASSSQRISITDTQYF. The CDR3 bases are TGTGCCAGTAGTTCCCAGCGGATATCCATCACAGATACGCAGTATTTT.

J is TRBJ2-2 and V is TRBV15, with D perhaps given as TRBD1 or TRBD2 (6 bases each). CDR3 length: 15 amino acids. V lost 4 bases and J 5 bases, leaving 14 bases between the germline ends. Germline V lookup: CDR1 LNHNV, CDR2 YYDKDF (reference sequence). DNA for the CDR3: TGTGCCACCAGCACCTTGGGGGCGGGGACCGGGGAGCTGTTTTTT. Amino acid sequence: CATSTLGAGTGELFF.

Concerning this clonotype itself: At one end the junction does not follow the germline gene, possibly because of a read error. As DNA, the CDR3 is TGCGCCAGCAGCTCCGGGACAGGGGGCAGGGATGGCTACGCCTTC. Encoded protein: CASSSGTGGRDGYAF. V usage is TRBV5-1 and J usage is TRBJ1-2; the match to TRBD1 covers 12 bases. The germline V gene has CDR1 SGHRS and CDR2 YFSETQ. The CDR3 is 15 residues long.

The chain is built from TRBV7-3 and TRBJ1-2, with TRBD1 matching 7 bases. The CDR3 extends over 17 amino acids. V shed 2 bases and J 5 bases; nucleotides not matched to a gene: 14. The germline V gene encodes CDR1 SGHTA and CDR2 FQGTGA. The chain's CDR3 is CASSLVVGGRQLYGYTF. CDR3 DNA: TGTGCCAGCAGCTTAGTGGTAGGGGGCCGGCAACTGTATGGCTACACCTTC.

V is TRBV15 and J is TRBJ1-3; 7 nucleotides match TRBD1. The V gene's germline CDR1 is LNHNV and CDR2 YYDKDF (reference sequence). V lost 0 bases and J lost 2; bases outside the gene matches: 1. This CDR3 has 15 amino acids. CDR3 in DNA: TGTGCCACCAGCAGAGATCAGGGGGCTGGAAACACCATATATTTT. Its protein product is CATSRDQGAGNTIYF.

This rearrangement joins TRBV19 to TRBJ2-3; tentative D call: TRBD2 (5 bases). Germline lookup yields CDR1 LNHDA and CDR2 SQIVND (reference sequence). Trimming removed 8 bases from V and 1 base from J, with 13 bases in between. This CDR3 is 14 amino acids long. The CDR3 here is CASSSGLRTDTQYF. The CDR3 bases are TGTGCCAGTTCCTCCGGACTCCGCACAGATACGCAGTATTTT.

CDR3 DNA: TGTGCCAGTAGTATAGATCTGGGTCAAACCTACGAGCAGTACTTC. The encoded protein is CASSIDLGQTYEQYF. This chain connects TRBV19 to TRBJ2-7; D is ambiguous. The V gene's germline CDR1 is LNHDA and CDR2 SQIVND (reference sequence). The CDR3 extends over 15 amino acids. With 0 bases removed from V and 2 bases from J, the gap between germline ends came to 11 bases.

This clonotype came up once. This chain links TRBV2 with TRBJ1-5, with D unresolved. Germline loops: CDR1 SNHLY, CDR2 FYNNEI. The CDR3 spans 13 residues. V was pared by 5 bases and J by 4 bases, with 9 bases between. CDR3 residues: CASSWAANQPQHF. The DNA of the CDR3 is TGTGCCAGCAGTTGGGCAGCTAATCAGCCCCAGCATTTT.

The genes are TRBV2 and TRBJ2-3, with 7 bases aligning to TRBD2. The trim removed 6 bases at V and 0 bases at J, leaving 3 bases unmatched. CDR1 and CDR2 from the germline V gene are SNHLY and FYNNEI. The CDR3 is 14 amino acids. The CDR3: CASRSGTSTDTQYF. Written as DNA, the CDR3 is TGTGCCAGCAGGAGCGGGACGAGCACAGATACGCAGTATTTT.

J is TRBJ2-7 and V is TRBV29-1; D is possibly TRBD2 (5 bases). Germline CDR1 SQVTM, CDR2 ANQGSEA. The CDR3 is made up of 12 amino acids. Trimming shortened V by 6 bases and J by 7 bases, and 16 bases separated the two germline ends. CDR3 DNA sequence: TGCAGCGTGGGGAGCCCCGAGCGAGAGCAGTACTTC. Protein sequence: CSVGSPEREQYF.

The rearrangement links TRBV12-3 or TRBV12-4 to TRBJ1-6; 8 bases agree with TRBD1. The CDR3 loop spans 14 amino acids. V lost 2 bases and J lost 10; bases outside the gene matches: 4. CDR3 protein: CASSLSGGYSPLHF. CDR3 coding DNA: TGTGCCAGCAGTTTATCAGGGGGCTACTCACCCCTCCACTTT.

This chain joins TRBV19 and TRBJ2-1; either TRBD1 or TRBD2 may fit D (6 bases each). Germline CDR1 LNHDA, CDR2 SQIVND (reference sequence). This CDR3 contains 13 residues. The germline V and J ends were trimmed by 6 bases and 11 bases, with 17 bases remaining between them. CDR3 DNA: TGTGCCAGTAGCGCCCCTCGGGGGCTACAGCAGTTCTTC. It is translated as CASSAPRGLQQFF. Combining the CDR3 with reference TRBV19 and TRBJ2-1 gives the whole variable domain DGGITQSPKYLFRKEGQNVTLSCEQNLNHDAMYWYRQDPGQGLRLIYYSQIVNDFQKGDIAEGYSVSREKKESFPLTVTSAQKNPTAFYLCASSAPRGLQQFFGPGTRLTVL.

The chain joins TRBV24-1 to TRBJ2-7; D not certain. The V gene's germline CDR1 is KGHDR and CDR2 SFDVKD. The CDR3 length is 12 residues. The V end lost 4 bases, the J end lost 6 bases, and 9 bases lay between the germline ends. The CDR3 coding sequence is TGTGCCACCAGTGAAGAGCTGGGCGAGCAGTACTTC. Amino acid sequence: CATSEELGEQYF.

The chain links TRBV19 to TRBJ1-1, with D maybe TRBD1 (5 bases). Germline V gene sequence: CDR1 LNHDA, CDR2 SQIVND (reference sequence). V lost 3 bases to trimming and J lost 1 base, with 9 bases between them. This CDR3 is built from 14 residues. CDR3 amino acids: CASSIGGGNTEAFF. CDR3 DNA: TGTGCCAGTAGTATCGGGGGAGGGAACACTGAAGCTTTCTTT.

This chain joins TRBV29-1 and TRBJ2-7; no clear D. V lost 4 bases, J lost 2 bases, and 9 bases lay in between. Germline values: CDR1 SQVTM, CDR2 ANQGSEA. The CDR3 covers 12 residues. The CDR3 sequence: CSVGVEPYEQYF. The CDR3 bases are TGCAGCGTTGGGGTAGAGCCCTACGAGCAGTACTTC.

In this sample, this clonotype turned up many times. The V gene is TRBV6-2 or TRBV6-3, the J gene TRBJ2-3, with 10 nucleotides matching TRBD2. The germline V gene has CDR1 MNHEY and CDR2 SVGEGT. The CDR3 totals 20 residues. The V and J ends lost 2 bases and 1 base, in that order; junction bases with no gene match: 15. The CDR3, as DNA: TGTGCCAGCAGTTACGATCTGGGCCTAGCGGGGGAAGGAGGCACAGATACGCAGTATTTT. Protein sequence: CASSYDLGLAGEGGTDTQYF.

The CDR3 coding sequence is TGTGCCAGCAGCCATCCAGCGGGGAAGAACAATGAGCAGTTCTTC. Translation: CASSHPAGKNNEQFF. V is TRBV3-1 and J is TRBJ2-1; 7 positions match TRBD2. Germline V lookup: CDR1 LGHDT, CDR2 YNNKEL (reference sequence). With V trimmed by 3 bases and J by 5 bases, 7 bases remained unmatched. The CDR3 runs to 15 residues.